The rows below give T cell receptor beta chains drawn from one sample of a study of T cells in Graves' hyperthyroidism and ophthalmopathy. TCRdb recomputed calls from the multiplex PCR reads with MiXCR, one row per CDR3 protein. The table has hundreds of thousands of distinct CDR3 sequences, less than 20% seen once; the top ten hold about 50%. Input material: blood. These receptors were collected from a middle-aged man with Graves' ophthalmopathy. The CDR3 runs from the conserved cysteine through the conserved F or W. Each record gives: CDR3 DNA, CDR3 protein, J gene, V gene, D gene, clone size. A D gene is named only where the DNA matches it firmly. Size values are once, few and many counts, or a class for expanded clones, and some rows have none.

TGTGCCAGCAGTTACGCGGGGGGCTCCTACAATGAGCAGTTCTTC | CASSYAGGSYNEQFF | TRBJ2-1 | TRBV6-5 | TRBD2 | .
TGCGCCAGCAGCCAGGCACTGGACTACGAGCAGTACTTC | CASSQALDYEQYF | TRBJ2-7 | TRBV4-1 | . | few
TGCAGCGTCGACAGAGACAACACCGGGGAGCTGTTTTTT | CSVDRDNTGELFF | TRBJ2-2 | TRBV29-1 | . | .
TGTGCCAGCAGATCCACCGGGACAGGGGACACCGGGGAGCTGTTTTTT | CASRSTGTGDTGELFF | TRBJ2-2 | TRBV11-2 | TRBD1 | many
TGTGCCAGCAGCCAGGGGGTTAGCGGGCAAGAGACCCAGTACTTC | CASSQGVSGQETQYF | TRBJ2-5 | TRBV7-9 | . | many
TGCGCCAGCAGCCCCCAGGGGGCTAGCTACGAGCAGTACTTC | CASSPQGASYEQYF | TRBJ2-7 | TRBV5-1 | TRBD1 | many
TGTGCCAGCAGCTTAACAGGAACGTTTCCAGATACGCAGTATTTT | CASSLTGTFPDTQYF | TRBJ2-3 | TRBV7-3 | . | few
TGTGCCAGCAGCCCGATGGGATCGGGGGATACGCAGTATTTT | CASSPMGSGDTQYF | TRBJ2-3 | TRBV28 | . | few
TGTGCCAGCAGTTACGGGACAGAGACTAACACTGAAGCTTTCTTT | CASSYGTETNTEAFF | TRBJ1-1 | TRBV6-6 | TRBD1 | few
TGCGCCAGCAGCTCTACAACCTCGGGCGATACGCAGTATTTT | CASSSTTSGDTQYF | TRBJ2-3 | TRBV5-5 | . | .
TGTGCCAGCACCGTACTAGCGGGGGGCTCAGATACGCAGTATTTT | CASTVLAGGSDTQYF | TRBJ2-3 | TRBV11-2 | TRBD2 | many
TGTGCCAGCAGCCTAACGGGGGGCTTGGGCACTGAAGCTTTCTTT | CASSLTGGLGTEAFF | TRBJ1-1 | TRBV28 | . | few
TGTGCCAGCTCACCCCGTGATACCTACGAGCAGTACTTC | CASSPRDTYEQYF | TRBJ2-7 | TRBV18 | . | many
TGTGCCAGCAGCCCGGACAGGGGGTATGGCTACACCTTC | CASSPDRGYGYTF | TRBJ1-2 | TRBV18 | TRBD1 | many
TGCGCCAGCAGCCCTCACAAGAGCTCCTACGAGCAGTACTTC | CASSPHKSSYEQYF | TRBJ2-7 | TRBV4-3 | . | few
TGTGCCAGCAGTCACTTTCTGGGCACCGGGGAGCTGTTTTTT | CASSHFLGTGELFF | TRBJ2-2 | TRBV12-3/TRBV12-4 | . | .
TGCGCCAGCAGTGAGGCTAGCAGTTCGAACACCGGGGAGCTGTTTTTT | CASSEASSSNTGELFF | TRBJ2-2 | TRBV5-1 | . | .
TGTGCCACCAGCACCCCAAGGGGTGCGCAGTACTTC | CATSTPRGAQYF | TRBJ2-7 | TRBV15 | . | few
TGCAGTGCTAGAGATCGAAGGGGGCTAGAAGCTTTCTTT | CSARDRRGLEAFF | TRBJ1-1 | TRBV20-1 | TRBD1 | .
TGTGCCTGGAGGGACGGGACAGGGGACTATGGCTACACCTTC | CAWRDGTGDYGYTF | TRBJ1-2 | TRBV30 | TRBD1 | .
TGTGCCAGCAGCCCGACAGGGGCCGGGGCCTACGAGCAGTACTTC | CASSPTGAGAYEQYF | TRBJ2-7 | TRBV5-5 | TRBD1 | few
TGTGCCAGTAGCTCTAGCGGGAGTGGTGATACGCAGTATTTT | CASSSSGSGDTQYF | TRBJ2-3 | TRBV19 | TRBD2 | few
TGCGCCAGCAGCTTGGCCGGGGGGGACCCTCTGCATTTT | CASSLAGGDPLHF | TRBJ1-5 | TRBV5-1 | . | .